This entry describes one T cell receptor beta chain. These data are taken from a study of blood T cell repertoires in COVID-19. Study summary: The cDNA or gDNA used as material had been derived from T cells, B-cell-depleted T cells, or PBMCs.

Donors were grouped by their self-reported clinical history. Donors in Cohort 3 counted as recovered after two negative PCRs, clearance, or symptom resolution. Sequencing was performed with immunoSEQ multiplex PCR; in TCRdb, only in-frame clones are kept and a portion is missing. Of 170,000 or so clones listed, roughly 87% are singletons. Germline V gene sequence: CDR1 SGHNT, CDR2 YYREEE (reference sequence). Trimming pared 1 base from V and 4 bases from J, leaving 8 bases between. The CDR3 consists of 14 residues. The chain is built from TRBV5-4 and TRBJ2-2; D possibly corresponds to TRBD2 (5 bases). This receptor was identified in a woman in her 50s who had recovered from COVID-19. Sequencing input: PBMCs or T cells enriched from blood (not recorded which). Here the CDR3 DNA reads TGTGCCAGCAGCTTGCGCAGCGGCACCGGGGAGCTGTTTTTT. It encodes CASSLRSGTGELFF.